The 28 T cell receptor beta chains below were found in one sample sequenced in a study of blood T cell repertoires in COVID-19. Assay: immunoSEQ multiplex PCR; the TCRdb copy retains only in-frame clones and omits some. The sample has about 140,000 clones, less than 85% seen once. The sequenced material came from PBMCs or T cells enriched from blood (not recorded which). These receptors were taken from a woman in her late teens or twenties who had been exposed to COVID-19.

The chain uses TRBV10-1 and TRBJ1-1; 10 nucleotides align to TRBD1. From germline, CDR1 is WNHNN and CDR2 SYGVQD (reference sequence). V was pared by 3 bases and J by 2 bases, with 3 bases of the junction left unmatched. The CDR3 runs 15 residues. CDR3 DNA: TGCGCCAGCAGTGATAGACAGGGGGCTAACACTGAAGCTTTCTTT. This gives the protein CASSDRQGANTEAFF.

This sequence joins TRBV19 and TRBJ2-7; TRBD1 matches at 9 bases. With V trimmed by 3 bases and J by 3 bases, 9 bases remained unmatched. This CDR3 spans 16 amino acids. The germline V gene encodes CDR1 LNHDA and CDR2 SQIVND (reference sequence). The CDR3 protein is CASSMVWGQGSYEQYF. The CDR3 region has the DNA TGTGCCAGTAGTATGGTATGGGGACAGGGCAGCTACGAGCAGTACTTC.

This clone was detected only once. DNA of the CDR3: TGTGCCAGCAGCCGCGACTTGGGTTCTAATGAAAAACTGTTTTTT. It encodes CASSRDLGSNEKLFF. The chain has TRBV7-2 and TRBJ1-4; D call uncertain. This CDR3 spans 15 amino acids. Trimming took off 5 bases at V and 3 bases at J, with 13 bases between the two ends. Per germline, CDR1 SGHTA and CDR2 FQGNSA.

This clone was counted between two and nine times. The chain recombines TRBV21-1 with TRBJ1-5; the tabulated D call, TRBD1, remains unverified against the DNA. TRBV21-1 counts as a pseudogene. CDR3 length: 19 residues. The CDR3 reads CASTPDDRAGPYSNQPQHF. The CDR3 DNA follows: TGTGCCAGCACCCCGGATGACAGGGCCGGACCTTATAGCAATCAGCCCCAGCATTTT.

The V and J genes are TRBV3-1 (or the pseudogene TRBV3-2) and TRBJ1-2; TRBD1 might be the D (6 bases). The V gene lost 1 base and the J gene lost 4 bases, with 13 bases spanning the gap. In germline, CDR1 is LGHDT, CDR2 YNNKEL (reference sequence). The CDR3 runs 15 residues. CDR3 nucleotides: TGTGCCAGCAGCCAAGTTCTTGGACAGTCCTATGGCTACACCTTC. Protein product: CASSQVLGQSYGYTF.

The rearrangement joins TRBV6-5 to TRBJ1-2; D perhaps matches TRBD1 (5 bases). The CDR3 spans 14 residues. Trimming removed 6 bases at V and 3 bases at J, with 14 bases between. The V gene's germline CDR1 is MNHEY and CDR2 SVGAGI. This CDR3 is CASREPGGDYGYTF. In nucleotides, the CDR3 is TGTGCCAGCAGGGAGCCGGGGGGGGACTATGGCTACACCTTC.

The chain uses TRBV20-1 and TRBJ2-1; TRBD1 matches 8 bases. Per germline, CDR1 DFQATT and CDR2 SNEGSKA (reference sequence). The CDR3 consists of 15 residues. The trim removed 3 bases at V and 0 bases at J, leaving 4 bases unmatched. CDR3 DNA sequence: TGCAGTGCTAGTGGACAGGGAAGCTCCTACAATGAGCAGTTCTTC. It encodes CSASGQGSSYNEQFF.

The chain joins TRBV10-3 to TRBJ1-3; D is uncertain. V gave up 5 bases and J gave up 4 bases, with 9 bases separating them. Germline lookup yields CDR1 ENHRY and CDR2 SYGVKD. The CDR3 runs to 13 residues. CDR3 loop: CAISQPTGNTIYF. Written as DNA, the CDR3 is TGTGCCATCAGTCAACCGACAGGAAACACCATATATTTT.

J is TRBJ2-7 and V is TRBV12-3 or TRBV12-4; D is undetermined. The V end lost 6 bases, the J end lost 5 bases, and 14 bases lay between the germline ends. This CDR3 is built from 13 residues. CDR3 protein: CASRPTSLHEQYF. CDR3 sequence (DNA): TGTGCCAGCAGACCGACAAGCCTACACGAGCAGTACTTC.

This clone was seen a single time. One end of the junction varies from germline; a read error may be responsible. The J gene is TRBJ2-7, the V gene TRBV7-9; 9 nucleotides line up with TRBD1. The CDR3 length is 15 residues. The germline V gene encodes CDR1 SEHNR and CDR2 FQNEAQ (reference sequence). This chain's CDR3 is CTSSYTGTGFDEQYF. The CDR3 DNA follows: TGTACCAGCAGCTACACCGGGACAGGGTTTGACGAGCAGTACTTC.

CDR3 in amino acids: CASSLRQSTDTQYF. The CDR3 DNA sequence: TGTGCCAGCAGCTTAAGGCAGTCCACAGATACGCAGTATTTT. The chain recombines TRBV7-3 with TRBJ2-3; D remains unclear. The V end lost 1 base, the J end lost 2 bases, and 7 bases lay between the germline ends. The CDR3 has 14 residues. Germline V gives CDR1 SGHTA, CDR2 FQGTGA.

J is TRBJ2-7 and V is TRBV7-9, with a weak D call TRBD1 (5 bases). The CDR3 contains 15 residues. V shed 4 bases and J shed 3 bases, with 16 bases lying between them. Germline V lookup: CDR1 SEHNR, CDR2 FQNEAQ (reference sequence). CDR3 nucleotide sequence: TGTGCCAGCAGCTCCGTAGTGGGCAGGGACTACGAGCAGTACTTC. Translated: CASSSVVGRDYEQYF.

The chain employs TRBV3-1 (or the pseudogene TRBV3-2) and TRBJ2-7; 15 bases agree with TRBD2. The CDR3 extends over 19 amino acids. Germline assignment: CDR1 LGHDT and CDR2 YNNKEL (reference sequence). The V segment lost 0 bases and the J segment 0 bases; nucleotides outside the gene matches: 6. CDR3: CASSQDGLAGGPFSYEQYF. The CDR3 DNA follows: TGTGCCAGCAGCCAAGATGGACTAGCGGGAGGGCCATTCTCCTACGAGCAGTACTTC.

The rearrangement links TRBV5-1 to TRBJ1-2, with D maybe TRBD1 (6 bases). This CDR3 is 13 amino acids long. Germline CDR1 is SGHRS and CDR2 is YFSETQ. Trimming shortened V by 4 bases and J by 3 bases, and 10 bases separated the two germline ends. This CDR3 reads CASSPGQDYGYTF. The CDR3, as DNA: TGCGCCAGCAGCCCGGGACAAGACTATGGCTACACCTTC.

The chain is built from TRBV28 and TRBJ2-2; tentatively, D is TRBD1 (5 bases). With 7 bases removed from V and 2 bases from J, the gap between germline ends came to 11 bases. Germline assignment: CDR1 MDHEN and CDR2 SYDVKM. The CDR3 sequence is 14 residues long. The CDR3 bases are TGTGCCAGCACCTCAGGACAAAACACCGGGGAGCTGTTTTTT. Its translation is CASTSGQNTGELFF. Variable domain in full (rest from reference TRBV28 and TRBJ2-2): DVKVTQSSRYLVKRTGEKVFLECVQDMDHENMFWYRQDPGLGLRLIYFSYDVKMKEKGDIPEGYSVSREKKERFSLILESASTNQTSMYLCASTSGQNTGELFFGEGSRLTVL.

The rearrangement uses TRBV2 and TRBJ1-1, with D unresolved. Germline loops: CDR1 SNHLY, CDR2 FYNNEI. V lost 4 bases to trimming and J lost 4 bases, with 13 bases between them. CDR3 size: 14 residues. The CDR3 loop reads CASSVGGEGTEAFF. CDR3 coding DNA: TGTGCCAGCAGTGTCGGTGGGGAGGGCACTGAAGCTTTCTTT.

The chain couples TRBV18 to TRBJ1-3; TRBD1 is a possible D gene (6 bases). The CDR3 sequence is 15 residues long. The V gene's germline CDR1 is KGHSH and CDR2 LQKENI. Trimming took 4 bases from V and 3 from J, leaving 13 bases between them. The CDR3 DNA reads TGTGCCAGCTCACGGAAGGGGGTTGTTGGAAACACCATATATTTT. Its protein product is CASSRKGVVGNTIYF. Using reference TRBV18 and TRBJ1-3 for the parts outside the CDR3, the full variable domain is NAGVMQNPRHLVRRRGQEARLRCSPMKGHSHVYWYRQLPEEGLKFMVYLQKENIIDESGMPKERFSAEFPKEGPSILRIQQVVRGDSAAYFCASSRKGVVGNTIYFGEGSWLTVV.

This sequence joins TRBV7-6 and TRBJ1-6; no firm D call. The CDR3 spans 14 residues. The germline V and J ends were trimmed by 4 bases and 0 bases, with 4 bases remaining between them. Germline V gives CDR1 SGHVS, CDR2 FNYEAQ. The CDR3 loop is CASSSLSYNSPLHF. CDR3 nucleotide sequence: TGTGCCAGCAGCTCTCTCTCCTATAATTCACCCCTCCACTTT.

This clone was counted many times. The chain combines TRBV12-5 with TRBJ2-1, with TRBD2 matching over 10 bases. Germline CDR1 and CDR2: LGHNT and FRNRAP. V lost 6 bases to trimming and J lost 7 bases; unmatched junction nucleotides: 12. The CDR3 loop spans 16 amino acids. CDR3 residues: CASGPPGSGRFNEQFF. The CDR3 bases are TGTGCTAGTGGCCCCCCCGGTAGCGGGAGGTTTAATGAGCAGTTCTTC.

This chain uses TRBV30 with TRBJ2-2; 9 bases agree with TRBD2. CDR1 is GTSNPN and CDR2 is SVGIG in the germline V gene (reference sequence). This CDR3 is 15 amino acids long. Losses at the gene ends were 1 base for V and 1 base for J; bases not matched to a gene: 1. The CDR3 loop reads CAWSGREGNTGELFF. For the CDR3, the DNA is TGTGCCTGGAGTGGGCGGGAGGGGAACACCGGGGAGCTGTTTTTT.

The chain carries TRBV5-1 and TRBJ2-5; 7 bases map to TRBD1. CDR3 length: 16 residues. Germline CDR1 is SGHRS and CDR2 is YFSETQ. V was pared by 3 bases and J by 5 bases, with 13 bases of the junction left unmatched. The CDR3 is CASSYMTGNGRETQYF. DNA for the CDR3: TGCGCCAGCAGCTACATGACAGGGAATGGGCGCGAGACCCAGTACTTC.

The V and J genes are TRBV27 and TRBJ2-7, with 9 bases aligning to TRBD1. V was clipped by 9 bases and J by 6 bases; unmatched bases: 9. Germline V gives CDR1 MNHEY, CDR2 SMNVEV (reference sequence). The CDR3 length is 13 residues. The CDR3 is CASLGQGTREQYF. Written as DNA, the CDR3 is TGTGCCAGTCTGGGACAGGGTACTCGCGAGCAGTACTTC.

V and J are TRBV12-5 and TRBJ1-1; weak D call: TRBD1 (5 bases). CDR1 and CDR2 (germline): LGHNT, FRNRAP. This CDR3 contains 15 residues. With 1 base removed from V and 1 base from J, the gap between germline ends came to 10 bases. As DNA, the CDR3 is TGTGCTAGTGGTTTGGCTCAGGGAGGGAACACTGAAGCTTTCTTT. Encoded protein: CASGLAQGGNTEAFF.

CDR3: CASSGQTGTYNEQFF. The CDR3 coding sequence is TGTGCCAGCAGCGGACAGACAGGGACCTACAATGAGCAGTTCTTC. V gene TRBV7-3 combines with J gene TRBJ2-1; 7 bases agree with TRBD1. J was trimmed by 2 bases and V by 5 bases; bases with no gene match: 6. Germline V gene sequence: CDR1 SGHTA, CDR2 FQGTGA. The CDR3 extends over 15 amino acids. Drawing the rest from reference TRBV7-3 and TRBJ2-1, the complete variable domain is GAGVSQTPSNKVTEKGKYVELRCDPISGHTALYWYRQSLGQGPEFLIYFQGTGAADDSGLPNDRFFAVRPEGSVSTLKIQRTERGDSAVYLCASSGQTGTYNEQFFGPGTRLTVL.

The chain recombines TRBV11-2 with TRBJ2-7; TRBD2 matches 7 bases. Unmatched junction bases numbered 6, after V lost 7 bases and J lost 3 bases. This CDR3 is built from 13 residues. Germline CDR1 is SGHAT and CDR2 is FQNNGV. This chain's CDR3 is CASTFGGNYEQYF. The CDR3 DNA is TGTGCCAGCACCTTCGGGGGGAACTACGAGCAGTACTTC.

This rearrangement joins TRBV6-4 to TRBJ2-3; D call uncertain. The CDR3 has 13 amino acids. V was pared by 3 bases and J by 5 bases, with 9 bases between. Germline CDR1 MRHNA, CDR2 SNTAGT. This CDR3 reads CASSEEFEDTQYF. The CDR3 nucleotides are TGTGCCAGCAGTGAGGAGTTTGAAGATACGCAGTATTTT.

The V call is TRBV5-5, the J call TRBJ1-2; 7 bases are a match to TRBD1. Germline values: CDR1 SGHKS, CDR2 YYEKEE (reference sequence). Trimming took 4 bases from V and 2 from J; bases not matched to a gene: 5. The CDR3 spans 14 residues. The CDR3 DNA is TGTGCCAGCAGCGGGATACAGGGGAACTATGGCTACACCTTC. Translation: CASSGIQGNYGYTF.

The genes are TRBV3-1 (or the pseudogene TRBV3-2) and TRBJ1-3; perhaps TRBD1 as D (5 bases). The CDR3 sequence is 17 residues long. CDR1 and CDR2 from the germline V gene are LGHDT and YNNKEL (reference sequence). The V gene lost 2 bases and the J gene lost 0 bases, with 14 bases spanning the gap. CDR3 DNA sequence: TGTGCCAGCAGCCAACGTGACAGAAGATCCTCTGGAAACACCATATATTTT. Translation gives CASSQRDRRSSGNTIYF.